This T cell receptor (beta chain) derives from a study of PD-1 blockade in classical Hodgkin lymphoma. All the patients suffered relapse after autologous stem cell transplantation, and brentuximab vedotin exposure differed. Findings and caveats of the study: Exclusion covered patients beginning nivolumab under 1 year post-ASCT. Reported baseline diversity: healthy donors highest, relapsed/refractory patients lowest. Patients newly diagnosed and complete responders had comparable baseline diversity. CD4+ TCR diversity rose significantly by C4D1, and CD8+ TCR diversity did not.

CDR1 and CDR2 (germline): SGDLS, YYNGEE. This CDR3 spans 14 amino acids. The V end lost 1 base, the J end lost 1 base, and 5 bases lay between the germline ends. The assay was immunoSEQ multiplex PCR, and TCRdb's table has in-frame clones only and misses some. The sample shows approximately 34,000 clones, about four fifths of them seen only once. As for this clone: Its antigen is currently unknown.

The clonotype originates from a human donor with classical Hodgkin lymphoma. The material sequenced was peripheral blood mononuclear cells (PBMCs), taken at baseline. This sequence joins TRBV9 and TRBJ2-2; tentative D call: TRBD1 (5 bases). The DNA of the CDR3 is TGTGCCAGCAGCGTAACAGGGAACACCGGGGAGCTGTTTTTT. Translated, it gives CASSVTGNTGELFF.